The text below deals with one TCR beta chain. The sample comes from a study of blood T cell repertoires in COVID-19. The CDR3 is 15 residues long. The V gene's germline CDR1 is MNHNY and CDR2 SVGAGI (reference sequence). V lost 4 bases to trimming and J lost 3 bases; unmatched junction nucleotides: 5. Clones were sequenced by immunoSEQ multiplex PCR, and TCRdb holds only the in-frame ones, with some missing. The sample lists 200,000 to 250,000 clones, over 75% occurring once. Sequencing was done on a sample of PBMCs or T cells enriched from blood (not recorded which). This clonotype originated in a woman between 50 and 59 years old with acute COVID-19. The chain couples TRBV6-6 to TRBJ1-5; the match to TRBD1 covers 8 bases. CDR3 sequence: CASSLDRVDNQPQHF. DNA of the CDR3: TGTGCCAGCAGTTTGGACAGGGTCGACAATCAGCCCCAGCATTTT.